One and the same sample provided the 17 T cell receptor beta chains below, sequenced in a study of T cell repertoires in cytomegalovirus infection. Each CDR3 protein gets one entry after TCRdb re-called the reads with MiXCR. Of some 400,000 distinct CDR3 sequences detected, approximately 33% appear once; the ten largest clones hold roughly 13%. Input material: PBMCs. Source of these receptors: a human donor in good health (CMV status not recorded). Some clones in this sample may be carry-over from other donors' samples.

In its sample, this clonotype was seen a few times. The chain recombines TRBV11-2 with TRBJ1-2; perhaps TRBD1 as D (5 bases). CDR1 is SGHAT, CDR2 FQNNGV, per germline. Trimming removed 1 base from V and 6 bases from J, with 12 bases in between. The CDR3 spans 14 residues. CDR3 bases: TGTGCCAGCAGCTTAGTACTTGGGGCCGATGGCTACACCTTC. As protein: CASSLVLGADGYTF.

This clonotype was found many times. The chain uses TRBV7-2 and TRBJ2-3; the match to TRBD2 covers 7 bases. The CDR3 extends over 16 amino acids. Germline CDR1 SGHTA, CDR2 FQGNSA. V was pared by 6 bases and J by 4 bases, with 13 bases of the junction left unmatched. The CDR3 here is CASRATLASGPDTQYF. CDR3 nucleotide sequence: TGTGCCAGCAGAGCGACACTAGCGAGCGGGCCAGATACGCAGTATTTT. The variable domain in full, completed from reference TRBV7-2 and TRBJ2-3, reads GAGVSQSPSNKVTEKGKDVELRCDPISGHTALYWYRQSLGQGLEFLIYFQGNSAPDKSGLPSDRFSAERTGGSVSTLTIQRTQQEDSAVYLCASRATLASGPDTQYFGPGTRLTVL.

This clonotype was seen a few times. The chain carries TRBV9 and TRBJ2-5; TRBD1 aligns across 7 bases. With 3 bases clipped from V and 4 bases from J, the junction kept 3 bases outside the gene matches. The CDR3 runs 13 residues. The germline V gene has CDR1 SGDLS and CDR2 YYNGEE. CDR3 amino acids: CASSAHRGETQYF. The CDR3 nucleotides are TGTGCCAGCAGCGCCCACAGGGGAGAGACCCAGTACTTC.

A note on this clonotype: This could be a read error, since a much larger clone is one nucleotide away. The CDR3 ends on some other residue instead of the conserved phenylalanine or tryptophan, so this is likely a read error. The genes are TRBV7-9 and TRBJ2-5; 8 positions agree with TRBD1. Trimming cost V 5 bases and J 5 bases; bases outside gene matches: 7. The CDR3 loop spans 14 amino acids. Per germline, CDR1 SEHNR and CDR2 FQNEAQ (reference sequence). In nucleotides, the CDR3 is TGTGCCAGCAGCCGGGACAGGCCTGAGGAGACCCAGTACTTA. Protein product: CASSRDRPEETQYL.

The V and J genes are TRBV19 and TRBJ1-1; D unresolved. CDR3 length: 15 residues. V shed 3 bases and J shed 2 bases, with 13 bases lying between them. Germline-derived CDR1 and CDR2 are LNHDA and SQIVND (reference sequence). For the CDR3, the DNA is TGTGCCAGTAGTATTTCCTGGGCGGGAAACACTGAAGCTTTCTTT. Its translation is CASSISWAGNTEAFF.

The chain employs TRBV20-1 and TRBJ2-7; D ambiguous. The germline gives CDR1 DFQATT, CDR2 SNEGSKA (reference sequence). The length of the CDR3 is 15 residues. Deletions cut 5 bases from V and 4 bases from J, with 21 bases between. CDR3 sequence: CSAQPPNGFAYEQYF. The CDR3 bases are TGCAGTGCTCAACCCCCCAACGGGTTTGCTTACGAGCAGTACTTC.

This chain uses TRBV5-6 with TRBJ2-7; 9 bases match TRBD1. Looked up from germline, CDR1 is SGHDT and CDR2 is YYEEEE. Losses at the gene ends were 4 bases for V and 7 bases for J; bases not matched to a gene: 15. The CDR3 has 16 amino acids. CDR3 sequence: CASSEETGTGFGEQYF. The DNA for the CDR3 is TGTGCCAGCAGCGAAGAAACCGGGACAGGGTTTGGGGAGCAGTACTTC.

The sample holds a few counts of this clonotype. The rearrangement joins TRBV29-1 to TRBJ2-5; D not resolved. There are 12 residues in the CDR3. Trimming pared 4 bases from V and 4 bases from J, leaving 10 bases between. CDR1 and CDR2 (germline): SQVTM, ANQGSEA. CDR3 amino acids: CSVADFGETQYF. CDR3 in DNA: TGCAGCGTTGCTGACTTCGGAGAGACCCAGTACTTC.

The genes are TRBV6-2 or TRBV6-3 and TRBJ2-1, with a possible D match to TRBD1 (6 bases). V shed 5 bases and J shed 3 bases, with 11 bases lying between them. The CDR3 is 14 residues long. Per the germline V gene, CDR1 is MNHEY and CDR2 is SVGEGT. The CDR3 DNA reads as TGTGCCAGCAGTCAGACAGGTATCTACAATGAGCAGTTCTTC. Protein sequence: CASSQTGIYNEQFF.

CDR3 protein: CASSLAGRTRAYNEQFF. The CDR3 nucleotides are TGTGCCAGCAGCTTAGCAGGTCGGACTCGAGCCTACAATGAGCAGTTCTTC. V is TRBV7-6 and J is TRBJ2-1, with D possibly TRBD2 on 5 matching bases. The V end was cut by 0 bases, the J end by 2 bases, with 14 bases between. From germline, CDR1 is SGHVS and CDR2 FNYEAQ. CDR3 size: 17 residues.

This clonotype was seen repeatedly, ten times or more. This chain connects TRBV7-3 to TRBJ2-5; D unclear. Germline-derived CDR1 and CDR2 are SGHTA and FQGTGA. Trimming left V 7 bases short and J 8 bases short, with 2 bases between. The CDR3 is 8 residues long. The CDR3 DNA reads as TGTGCCAGCATCACCCAGTACTTC. The encoded protein is CASITQYF.

The chain combines TRBV6-5 with TRBJ2-7; 9 positions match TRBD1. This CDR3 has 16 amino acids. Germline CDR1 is MNHEY and CDR2 is SVGAGI. V was clipped by 2 bases and J by 3 bases; unmatched bases: 8. This chain's CDR3 is CASSYRGGQGRYEQYF. CDR3 bases: TGTGCCAGCAGTTACCGAGGGGGACAGGGTCGCTACGAGCAGTACTTC.

This clonotype was seen only a few times. CDR3 sequence (DNA): TGCAGTGCTAGAGATACGTCTCTTGGACCCGCCGAGCAGTACTTC. It yields the protein CSARDTSLGPAEQYF. The chain couples TRBV20-1 to TRBJ2-7; no clear D gene. The CDR3 has 15 amino acids. Germline V gene data show CDR1 as DFQATT and CDR2 as SNEGSKA (reference sequence). Trimming shortened V by 0 bases and J by 6 bases, and 18 bases separated the two germline ends.

The V gene is TRBV6-2 or TRBV6-3, the J gene TRBJ2-1; 8 nucleotides match TRBD2. CDR1 MNHEY and CDR2 SVGEGT come from the germline V gene. Losses at the gene ends were 5 bases for V and 16 bases for J; bases not matched to a gene: 19. The CDR3 contains 15 residues. The CDR3 nucleotides are TGTGCCAGCAGTCCGACCGGGACTAGTAGTGACACTAATTTCTTC. This translates into CASSPTGTSSDTNFF.

This clonotype was seen only once. One end of the junction does not line up with germline, which may come from a read error. The chain links TRBV6-6 to TRBJ2-7, with D maybe TRBD1 (6 bases). The CDR3 consists of 14 residues. CDR1 is MNHNY and CDR2 is SVGAGI in the germline V gene (reference sequence). CDR3 bases: TGTGCCAGCAGTCCGCCGGACAGAAACTACGAGCATTACTTC. Protein sequence: CASSPPDRNYEHYF.

The chain is built from TRBV29-1 and TRBJ1-1; D is unresolved. The CDR3 covers 11 residues. V lost 4 bases and J 1 base, leaving 4 bases between the germline ends. CDR1 SQVTM and CDR2 ANQGSEA come from the germline V gene. CDR3 DNA sequence: TGCAGCGTTGGGACGAACACTGAAGCTTTCTTT. It is translated as CSVGTNTEAFF.

The chain recombines TRBV2 with TRBJ2-1; TRBD1 aligns across 10 bases. The CDR3 has 15 amino acids. Per germline, CDR1 SNHLY and CDR2 FYNNEI. V lost 5 bases, J lost 4 bases, and 5 bases stayed unmatched. The CDR3 here is CASSFDRGRYNEQFF. The CDR3 region has the DNA TGTGCCAGCAGTTTCGACAGGGGGCGTTACAATGAGCAGTTCTTC.